This is a list of T cell receptor beta chains from one sample in a study of regulatory T cells in long-lasting Graves disease. Via MiXCR, TCRdb re-called the multiplex PCR reads, giving one row per CDR3 protein. Of 300,000 to 350,000 distinct CDR3 sequences detected, about 19% appear once; the ten largest clones hold just under 30%. The sample was peripheral blood mononuclear cells (PBMCs), taken when the disease was refractory, from a patient treated with antithyroid drugs. The source of these receptors is a female donor with Graves disease. CDR3s include the opening cysteine and the closing phenylalanine or tryptophan. D genes are given only for firm matches. Rows give clone size only sometimes, using once, few, many, or a class for an expanded clone.

abundance: few; v_gene: TRBV6-1; d_gene: TRBD1; j_gene: TRBJ1-1; CDR3aa: CASRKTGETEAFF; CDR3nt: TGTGCCAGCAGGAAGACAGGGGAAACCGAAGCTTTCTTT
abundance: many; v_gene: TRBV28; d_gene: .; j_gene: TRBJ2-7; CDR3aa: CASSFAESSYEQYF; CDR3nt: TGTGCCAGCAGTTTTGCTGAGAGCTCCTACGAGCAGTACTTC
abundance: many; v_gene: TRBV5-5; d_gene: TRBD2; j_gene: TRBJ2-7; CDR3aa: CASSLGPGTSGSGEQYF; CDR3nt: TGTGCCAGCAGCTTGGGCCCCGGGACTAGCGGGAGTGGCGAGCAGTACTTC
abundance: .; v_gene: TRBV11-3; d_gene: .; j_gene: TRBJ2-7; CDR3aa: CASSLGGGSLYEQYF; CDR3nt: TGTGCCAGCAGCTTAGGGGGCGGTTCCCTCTACGAGCAGTACTTC
abundance: few; v_gene: TRBV4-1; d_gene: .; j_gene: TRBJ1-2; CDR3aa: CASSQDRMDYGYTF; CDR3nt: TGCGCCAGCAGCCAAGATCGGATGGATTATGGCTACACCTTC
abundance: many; v_gene: TRBV12-3/TRBV12-4; d_gene: .; j_gene: TRBJ2-2; CDR3aa: CASSFTGTTGELFF; CDR3nt: TGTGCCAGCAGTTTTACAGGGACTACCGGGGAGCTGTTTTTT
abundance: many; v_gene: TRBV6-1; d_gene: .; j_gene: TRBJ1-1; CDR3aa: CASRKTGQSEAFF; CDR3nt: TGTGCCAGCAGAAAAACTGGACAGTCTGAAGCTTTCTTT
abundance: .; v_gene: TRBV6-1; d_gene: .; j_gene: TRBJ2-1; CDR3aa: CASTIGGPNEQFF; CDR3nt: TGTGCCAGCACCATAGGCGGGCCCAATGAGCAGTTCTTC
abundance: once; v_gene: TRBV12-3/TRBV12-4; d_gene: .; j_gene: TRBJ2-1; CDR3aa: CASSIWDTYNEQFF; CDR3nt: TGTGCCAGCAGTATTTGGGACACCTACAATGAGCAGTTCTTC
abundance: .; v_gene: TRBV19; d_gene: TRBD1; j_gene: TRBJ1-6; CDR3aa: CASTPGTATSPLHF; CDR3nt: TGTGCCAGTACCCCCGGGACAGCGACTTCACCCCTCCACTTT
abundance: .; v_gene: TRBV16; d_gene: .; j_gene: TRBJ2-7; CDR3aa: CASSLRREQYF; CDR3nt: TGTGCCAGCAGCCTCAGACGCGAGCAGTACTTC
abundance: few; v_gene: TRBV25-1; d_gene: .; j_gene: TRBJ1-1; CDR3aa: CASSWDGTAEAFF; CDR3nt: TGTGCCAGCAGTTGGGACGGGACCGCTGAAGCTTTCTTT